The 23 T cell receptor beta chains given below trace back to one sample, sequenced in a study of blood T cell repertoires in COVID-19. Assay used: immunoSEQ multiplex PCR; TCRdb lists only in-frame clones, some missing. Of tens of thousands of clones listed, about 90% are singletons. Sequencing used peripheral blood. Receptors originate from a human donor in a cohort sampled during active COVID-19.

This clone showed up just once. This chain links TRBV24-1 with TRBJ2-7; 8 bases are a match to TRBD1. CDR1 and CDR2 from the germline V gene are KGHDR and SFDVKD. With 3 bases clipped from V and 3 bases from J, the junction kept 3 bases outside the gene matches. The CDR3 loop spans 14 amino acids. CDR3 sequence reads: CATSDTGQGYEQYF. CDR3 bases: TGTGCCACCAGTGATACAGGACAGGGCTACGAGCAGTACTTC.

The chain links TRBV11-2 to TRBJ1-5; possibly TRBD1 for D (6 bases). Trimming shortened V by 0 bases and J by 4 bases, and 10 bases separated the two germline ends. This CDR3 comprises 15 residues. In germline, CDR1 is SGHAT, CDR2 FQNNGV. CDR3 coding DNA: TGTGCCAGCAGCTTAGAATTTCAGGGGAATCAGCCCCAGCATTTT. Translated, it gives CASSLEFQGNQPQHF. Based on the CDR3 plus reference TRBV11-2 and TRBJ1-5, the full variable domain is EAGVAQSPRYKIIEKRQSVAFWCNPISGHATLYWYQQILGQGPKLLIQFQNNGVVDDSQLPKDRFSAERLKGVDSTLKIQPAKLEDSAVYLCASSLEFQGNQPQHFGDGTRLSIL.

The rearrangement uses TRBV5-4 and TRBJ2-5; maybe TRBD1 (6 bases). This CDR3 is 15 amino acids long. Trimming took off 3 bases at V and 5 bases at J, with 17 bases between the two ends. Germline assignment: CDR1 SGHNT and CDR2 YYREEE (reference sequence). The CDR3 loop is CASSSQLNRVETQYF. In DNA, the CDR3 is TGTGCCAGCAGCTCCCAACTTAACAGGGTTGAGACCCAGTACTTC.

V usage is TRBV3-1 (or the pseudogene TRBV3-2) and J usage is TRBJ1-5; D possibly corresponds to TRBD1 (6 bases). Trimming took off 4 bases at V and 0 bases at J, with 10 bases between the two ends. This CDR3 comprises 15 residues. The germline gives CDR1 LGHDT, CDR2 YNNKEL (reference sequence). The CDR3 DNA reads as TGTGCCAGCAGCCGCGGACAGTATAGCAATCAGCCCCAGCATTTT. Its translation is CASSRGQYSNQPQHF.

The gene calls are TRBV14 and TRBJ2-1; D not resolved. Germline V gene sequence: CDR1 SGHDN, CDR2 FVKESK. V was shortened by 1 base and J by 8 bases, with 6 bases between the two germline ends. CDR3 length equals 12 residues. CDR3 region: CASSQGLHEQFF. CDR3 in DNA: TGTGCCAGCAGCCAAGGTCTACATGAGCAGTTCTTC.

This chain uses TRBV28 with TRBJ2-2; possibly TRBD2 for D (6 bases). Germline V lookup: CDR1 MDHEN, CDR2 SYDVKM. Deletions cut 2 bases from V and 4 bases from J, with 14 bases between. The CDR3 is 16 amino acids. CDR3 sequence: CASSLGGAGSTGELFF. The DNA of the CDR3 is TGTGCCAGCAGTTTAGGCGGGGCAGGGAGCACCGGGGAGCTGTTTTTT.

The chain uses TRBV15 and TRBJ1-5; D is unresolved. Germline-derived CDR1 and CDR2 are LNHNV and YYDKDF (reference sequence). The CDR3 extends over 15 amino acids. V gave up 0 bases and J gave up 2 bases, with 8 bases separating them. CDR3 sequence: CATSRDRGRNQPQHF. The CDR3 DNA reads TGTGCCACCAGCAGAGATCGAGGCCGCAATCAGCCCCAGCATTTT.

The CDR3 here is CASLRPSPYNEQFF. For the CDR3, the DNA is TGTGCCAGCCTGAGGCCCAGCCCCTACAATGAGCAGTTCTTC. The chain employs TRBV19 and TRBJ2-1; D uncertain. The CDR3 runs to 14 residues. Trimming left V 9 bases short and J 2 bases short, with 14 bases between. Germline CDR1 reads LNHDA; CDR2 reads SQIVND (reference sequence).

The chain is built from TRBV19 and TRBJ2-7; 9 bases align to TRBD2. The CDR3 consists of 14 residues. With 5 bases clipped from V and 6 bases from J, the junction kept 8 bases outside the gene matches. Germline loops: CDR1 LNHDA, CDR2 SQIVND (reference sequence). CDR3 sequence reads: CASSGNSGSGEQYF. Here the CDR3 DNA reads TGTGCCAGTAGTGGAAATAGCGGGAGTGGCGAGCAGTACTTC.

This clone was seen more than once but under ten times. Here the CDR3 DNA reads TGCGCCAGCTCGACAGGGGGCTTCTACGAGCAGTACTTC. Amino acid sequence: CASSTGGFYEQYF. The chain carries TRBV5-1 and TRBJ2-7, with 10 bases lining up with TRBD1. Germline V lookup: CDR1 SGHRS, CDR2 YFSETQ. CDR3 length: 13 residues. Trimming took 7 bases from V and 3 from J; bases not matched to a gene: 4. Full variable domain (remainder filled in from reference TRBV5-1 and TRBJ2-7): KAGVTQTPRYLIKTRGQQVTLSCSPISGHRSVSWYQQTPGQGLQFLFEYFSETQRNKGNFPGRFSGRQFSNSRSEMNVSTLELGDSALYLCASSTGGFYEQYFGPGTRLTVT.

V usage is TRBV19 and J usage is TRBJ2-3; 8 bases fit TRBD2. There are 16 residues in the CDR3. CDR1 LNHDA and CDR2 SQIVND come from the germline V gene (reference sequence). V shed 9 bases and J 4 bases; nucleotides not matched to a gene: 15. The CDR3 sequence is CASVGGSGVGPDTQYF. The CDR3, as DNA: TGTGCCAGCGTGGGCGGTAGCGGGGTTGGTCCAGATACGCAGTATTTT.

This clone appeared a single time. The chain carries TRBV3-1 (or the pseudogene TRBV3-2) and TRBJ1-1; 7 bases are a match to TRBD1. This CDR3 spans 16 amino acids. Germline-derived CDR1 and CDR2 are LGHDT and YNNKEL (reference sequence). J gave up 0 bases and V 0 bases, and 4 bases lay outside the gene matches. The CDR3 region is CASSQESGTVNTEAFF. CDR3 coding DNA: TGTGCCAGCAGCCAAGAGTCCGGGACAGTGAACACTGAAGCTTTCTTT.

V gene TRBV18 combines with J gene TRBJ1-1; TRBD1 might be the D (5 bases). The CDR3 is 14 amino acids. V was clipped by 1 base and J by 2 bases, with 8 bases between them. Germline assignment: CDR1 KGHSH and CDR2 LQKENI. In nucleotides, the CDR3 is TGTGCCAGCTCACCACGGGGGGGAAACACTGAAGCTTTCTTT. It codes for CASSPRGGNTEAFF.

The chain recombines TRBV2 with TRBJ2-4; possible D gene TRBD2, 6 bases. The CDR3 has 17 residues. The germline V gene has CDR1 SNHLY and CDR2 FYNNEI. Trimming shortened V by 2 bases and J by 0 bases, and 14 bases separated the two germline ends. The CDR3 here is CASSELRGAVAKNIQYF. Written as DNA, the CDR3 is TGTGCCAGCAGTGAATTGCGGGGAGCGGTAGCCAAAAACATTCAGTACTTC.

The rearrangement uses TRBV6-1 and TRBJ2-3; 13 bases map to TRBD2. There are 17 residues in the CDR3. Germline V lookup: CDR1 MNHNS, CDR2 SASEGT. Losses at the gene ends were 3 bases for V and 3 bases for J; bases not matched to a gene: 6. CDR3 bases: TGTGCCAGCAGTGAGTTACTAGCGGGAGGGCCTACAGATACGCAGTATTTT. Encoded protein: CASSELLAGGPTDTQYF.

The chain links TRBV19 to TRBJ2-6; D ambiguous. Germline CDR1 LNHDA, CDR2 SQIVND (reference sequence). This CDR3 has 19 residues. V shed 9 bases and J shed 0 bases, with 24 bases lying between them. This CDR3 is CARLTPLEQSLSGANVLTF. The CDR3 DNA sequence: TGTGCCAGGCTCACCCCTTTGGAGCAGAGCCTCTCTGGGGCCAACGTCCTGACTTTC.

The chain uses TRBV30 and TRBJ1-3, with D perhaps matching TRBD1 (6 bases). This CDR3 is 14 amino acids long. The V gene lost 1 base and the J gene lost 2 bases, with 9 bases spanning the gap. Germline V gives CDR1 GTSNPN, CDR2 SVGIG (reference sequence). This CDR3 is CAWSGGQPGNTIYF. In DNA form, the CDR3 reads TGTGCCTGGAGTGGGGGACAACCTGGAAACACCATATATTTT.

V usage is TRBV2 and J usage is TRBJ2-5, with D possibly being TRBD1 (6 bases). The CDR3 runs to 12 residues. CDR1 is SNHLY, CDR2 FYNNEI, per germline. V was shortened by 0 bases and J by 9 bases, with 8 bases between the two germline ends. The chain's CDR3 is CASSEAGQPQYF. Written as DNA, the CDR3 is TGTGCCAGCAGTGAAGCAGGACAGCCCCAGTACTTC. The variable domain in full, with the rest retrieved from reference TRBV2 and TRBJ2-5, is EPEVTQTPSHQVTQMGQEVILRCVPISNHLYFYWYRQILGQKVEFLVSFYNNEISEKSEIFDDQFSVERPDGSNFTLKIRSTKLEDSAMYFCASSEAGQPQYFGPGTRLLVL.

This sequence joins TRBV19 and TRBJ1-2, with a weak D call TRBD1 (6 bases). CDR3 length: 14 residues. Trimming cost V 8 bases and J 1 base, with 14 bases left between them. Germline values: CDR1 LNHDA, CDR2 SQIVND (reference sequence). In DNA form, the CDR3 reads TGTGCCAGTCGAACAGGGAGGGGTAACTATGGCTACACCTTC. Protein: CASRTGRGNYGYTF.

In this sample, this clone turned up a few times. The chain is built from TRBV11-2 and TRBJ1-2; 7 bases match TRBD1. The CDR3 is made up of 18 amino acids. V shed 1 base, J shed 4 bases, and the junction held 15 bases outside the gene matches. Germline CDR1 SGHAT, CDR2 FQNNGV. The DNA of the CDR3 is TGTGCCAGCAGCTTAGCCCTCCTACAGGGGACGGGAGTCTATGGCTACACCTTC. This codes for CASSLALLQGTGVYGYTF.

The chain uses TRBV11-2 and TRBJ2-5; a possible D gene is TRBD1 (6 bases). From germline, CDR1 is SGHAT and CDR2 FQNNGV. The CDR3 runs 14 residues. The V gene lost 5 bases and the J gene lost 5 bases, with 15 bases spanning the gap. CDR3 coding DNA: TGTGCCAGCAGCCCTAGGCAGGGGCAGGAGACCCAGTACTTC. Protein sequence: CASSPRQGQETQYF.

As DNA, the CDR3 is TGTGCCAGCAGCTCTCAGGGGGGACTAGCGGGGATCACCGGGGAGCTGTTTTTT. It translates to CASSSQGGLAGITGELFF. The V call is TRBV7-2, the J call TRBJ2-2, with 13 bases aligning to TRBD2. The CDR3 has 18 residues. Germline-derived CDR1 and CDR2 are SGHTA and FQGNSA. V dropped 4 bases and J dropped 4; count of bases not matched to a gene: 9.

The chain joins TRBV5-1 to TRBJ1-2; a weak D match, TRBD1 (6 bases). V lost 3 bases, J lost 6 bases, and 12 bases lay in between. The CDR3 is 13 amino acids. CDR1 SGHRS and CDR2 YFSETQ come from the germline V gene. The CDR3 DNA sequence: TGCGCCAGCAGCTCACAGGGAAGAGATGGCTACACCTTC. Amino acids: CASSSQGRDGYTF.